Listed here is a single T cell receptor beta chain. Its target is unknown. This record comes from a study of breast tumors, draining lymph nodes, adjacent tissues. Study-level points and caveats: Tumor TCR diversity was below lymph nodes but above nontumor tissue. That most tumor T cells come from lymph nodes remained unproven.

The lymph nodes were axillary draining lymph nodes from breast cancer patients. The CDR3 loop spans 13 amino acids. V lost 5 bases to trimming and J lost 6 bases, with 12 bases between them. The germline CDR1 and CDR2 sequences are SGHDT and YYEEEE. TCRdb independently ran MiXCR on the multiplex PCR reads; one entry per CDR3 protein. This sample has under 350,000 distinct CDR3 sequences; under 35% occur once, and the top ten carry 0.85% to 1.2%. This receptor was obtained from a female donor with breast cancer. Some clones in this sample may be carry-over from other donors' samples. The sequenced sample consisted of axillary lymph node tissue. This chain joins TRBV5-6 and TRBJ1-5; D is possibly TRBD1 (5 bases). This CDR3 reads CASSCRATQPQHF. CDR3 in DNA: TGTGCCAGCAGTTGCAGGGCGACTCAGCCCCAGCATTTT. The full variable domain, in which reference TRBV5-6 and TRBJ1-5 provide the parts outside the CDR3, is DAGVTQSPTHLIKTRGQQVTLRCSPKSGHDTVSWYQQALGQGPQFIFQYYEEEERQRGNFPDRFSGHQFPNYSSELNVNALLLGDSALYLCASSCRATQPQHFGDGTRLSIL.